This TCR beta chain was obtained from a study of T cells in Graves' hyperthyroidism and ophthalmopathy. The investigators amplified TCR beta CDR3 regions from RNA transcripts. Primed by the HTBI set, a first-round RT-PCR was run on the TCR CDR3. TCRdb used MiXCR to reprocess the multiplex PCR reads, holding one entry per CDR3 protein. The data contain 360,000 or so distinct CDR3 sequences, 15% to 20% of them seen just once; the ten biggest clones take up roughly 15%. The germline V gene has CDR1 SGHVS and CDR2 FQNEAQ. This CDR3 contains 11 residues. V shed 1 base and J shed 5 bases, with 3 bases lying between them. Study-wide findings and caveats: Ophthalmopathy prediction by the model preceded onset by a median 6.5 months. Also found in blood were most expanded thyroid clonotypes above 0.001.

The study left out patients who had uncontrolled infection, other autoimmune disease, pregnancy or lactation. A roughly 9.3 ml volume of fresh peripheral blood provided the PBMCs. This clonotype came up many times. Its antigen is as yet unknown. The sequence was collected from a woman between 40 and 50 years old with Graves' ophthalmopathy. The rearrangement uses TRBV7-8 and TRBJ2-7; D is unclear. Sequenced sample: blood. The CDR3 here is CASSLENEQYF. For the CDR3, the DNA is TGTGCCAGCAGCTTAGAGAACGAGCAGTACTTC.